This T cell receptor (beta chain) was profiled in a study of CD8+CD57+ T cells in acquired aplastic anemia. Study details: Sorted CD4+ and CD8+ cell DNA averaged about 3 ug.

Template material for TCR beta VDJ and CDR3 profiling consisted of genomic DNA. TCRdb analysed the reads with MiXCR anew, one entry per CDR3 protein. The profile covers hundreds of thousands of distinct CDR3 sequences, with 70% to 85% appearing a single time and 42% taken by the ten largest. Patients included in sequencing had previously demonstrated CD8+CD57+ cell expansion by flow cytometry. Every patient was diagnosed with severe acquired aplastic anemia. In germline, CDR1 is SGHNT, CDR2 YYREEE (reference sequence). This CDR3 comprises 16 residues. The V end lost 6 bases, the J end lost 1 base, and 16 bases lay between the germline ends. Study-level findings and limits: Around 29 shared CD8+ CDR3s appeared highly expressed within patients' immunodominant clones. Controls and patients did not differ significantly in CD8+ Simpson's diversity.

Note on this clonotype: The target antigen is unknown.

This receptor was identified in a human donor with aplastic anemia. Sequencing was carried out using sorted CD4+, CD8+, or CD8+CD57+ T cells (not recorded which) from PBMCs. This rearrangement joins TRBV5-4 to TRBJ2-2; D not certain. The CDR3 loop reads CASTFTYLLNTGELFF. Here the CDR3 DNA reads TGTGCCAGCACCTTTACCTATTTACTGAACACCGGGGAGCTGTTTTTT. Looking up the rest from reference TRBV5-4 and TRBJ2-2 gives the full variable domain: ETGVTQSPTHLIKTRGQQVTLRCSSQSGHNTVSWYQQALGQGPQFIFQYYREEENGRGNFPPRFSGLQFPNYSSELNVNALELDDSALYLCASTFTYLLNTGELFFGEGSRLTVL.